The 31 T cell receptor beta chains listed next were all sequenced from one sample in a study of blood T cell repertoires in COVID-19. The method was immunoSEQ multiplex PCR; TCRdb's version includes in-frame clones alone and lacks a portion of them. The table has fewer than 250,000 clones, roughly 84% seen once. The material sequenced was PBMCs or T cells enriched from blood (not recorded which). These receptors all stem from a woman in her forties who had recovered from COVID-19.

This rearrangement joins TRBV3-1 (or the pseudogene TRBV3-2) to TRBJ2-2; D perhaps matches TRBD2 (5 bases). The CDR3 consists of 16 residues. CDR1 LGHDT and CDR2 YNNKEL come from the germline V gene (reference sequence). Deletions cut 2 bases from V and 4 bases from J, with 14 bases between. The CDR3 DNA follows: TGTGCCAGCAGCCAATTAAATCGGGGAGTCACCGGGGAGCTGTTTTTT. Protein: CASSQLNRGVTGELFF.

The CDR3 sequence is CASSLEGGGGETQYF. Written as DNA, the CDR3 is TGTGCCAGCAGCTTAGAAGGCGGGGGGGGAGAGACCCAGTACTTC. The V gene is TRBV7-2, the J gene TRBJ2-5, with TRBD2 matching 9 bases. The germline V gene encodes CDR1 SGHTA and CDR2 FQGNSA. The CDR3 has 15 amino acids. V dropped 1 base and J dropped 4; count of bases not matched to a gene: 4.

The CDR3 sequence: CASSLFPGNEQYF. The CDR3, as DNA: TGTGCCAGCAGTTTATTTCCGGGTAACGAGCAGTACTTC. V is TRBV28 and J is TRBJ2-7; D not resolved. Germline V gene data show CDR1 as MDHEN and CDR2 as SYDVKM. This CDR3 region has 13 residues. With 1 base removed from V and 5 bases from J, the gap between germline ends came to 9 bases.

The V and J genes are TRBV5-6 and TRBJ1-4; no clear D gene. The CDR3 is made up of 14 amino acids. CDR1 and CDR2 from the germline V gene are SGHDT and YYEEEE. Trimming pared 5 bases from V and 0 bases from J, leaving 8 bases between. DNA of the CDR3: TGTGCCAGCAGTAGACGGGCAACTAATGAAAAACTGTTTTTT. It codes for CASSRRATNEKLFF.

This clone has a single count. The chain combines TRBV2 with TRBJ1-3; D possibly corresponds to TRBD1 (6 bases). The CDR3 length is 16 residues. V was pared by 4 bases and J by 0 bases, with 13 bases between. CDR1 and CDR2 (germline): SNHLY, FYNNEI. CDR3 region: CASSGSRTVSGNTIYF. CDR3 coding DNA: TGTGCCAGCAGTGGAAGTCGGACAGTCTCTGGAAACACCATATATTTT.

The rearrangement uses TRBV10-3 and TRBJ1-4; D not resolved. The CDR3 runs 12 residues. V shed 9 bases and J shed 2 bases, with 7 bases lying between them. CDR1 ENHRY and CDR2 SYGVKD come from the germline V gene. The CDR3 DNA reads TGTGCCATAGGAGGGACTAATGAAAAACTGTTTTTT. As protein: CAIGGTNEKLFF.

Remarks on this clone: A junction end diverges from the germline sequence, so it may reflect a read error. The rearrangement links TRBV19 to TRBJ2-2, with TRBD2 matching over 10 bases. This CDR3 region has 15 residues. The germline V gene encodes CDR1 LNHDA and CDR2 SQIVND (reference sequence). The CDR3 DNA sequence: TGTGCCAGTAGGATAGCGGGAGGCAACACCGGGGAGCTGTTTTTT. Amino acids: CASRIAGGNTGELFF.

The J gene is TRBJ1-5, the V gene TRBV20-1; tentative D call: TRBD1 (6 bases). This CDR3 is built from 16 residues. Per the germline V gene, CDR1 is DFQATT and CDR2 is SNEGSKA (reference sequence). Trimming pared 3 bases from V and 3 bases from J, leaving 18 bases between. CDR3 protein: CSASLAKDSFNQPQHF. The CDR3 region has the DNA TGCAGTGCTAGTCTAGCTAAGGACAGCTTCAATCAGCCCCAGCATTTT.

CDR3 residues: CASSYVKTESGNTIYF. DNA of the CDR3: TGTGCCAGCAGCTACGTAAAGACAGAATCTGGAAACACCATATATTTT. The gene calls are TRBV5-4 and TRBJ1-3; D may be TRBD1 (5 bases). CDR1 and CDR2 (germline): SGHNT, YYREEE (reference sequence). The CDR3 runs to 16 residues. V dropped 3 bases and J dropped 1 base, with 14 bases sitting between them.

The chain uses TRBV7-9 and TRBJ1-5; D call uncertain. V lost 5 bases to trimming and J lost 4 bases, with 12 bases between them. Germline loops: CDR1 SEHNR, CDR2 FQNEAQ (reference sequence). The CDR3 is 14 amino acids. The CDR3 spells CASSREGRNQPQHF. CDR3 DNA: TGTGCCAGCAGCCGAGAGGGTCGGAATCAGCCCCAGCATTTT.

CDR3 nucleotides: TGTGCCAGCAGCCCTTGGGGCATAAACACTGAAGCTTTCTTT. Its translation: CASSPWGINTEAFF. The chain employs TRBV28 and TRBJ1-1; TRBD1 is a possible D gene (5 bases). There are 14 residues in the CDR3. Germline V gene lookup returns CDR1 MDHEN and CDR2 SYDVKM. Trimming cost V 6 bases and J 2 bases, with 13 bases left between them.

The V gene is TRBV19, the J gene TRBJ1-1; 7 bases agree with TRBD1. There are 18 residues in the CDR3. Germline CDR1 reads LNHDA; CDR2 reads SQIVND (reference sequence). J was trimmed by 5 bases and V by 7 bases; bases with no gene match: 22. The DNA of the CDR3 is TGTGCCAGTAAAAAGTCAGGGGGGCCAGGGGAAATGATGACTGAAGCTTTCTTT. Its protein product is CASKKSGGPGEMMTEAFF.

The chain uses TRBV6-2 or TRBV6-3 and TRBJ2-3, with no clear D. The V gene lost 4 bases and the J gene lost 2 bases, with 13 bases spanning the gap. Germline V gives CDR1 MNHEY, CDR2 SVGEGT. This CDR3 contains 15 residues. For the CDR3, the DNA is TGTGCCAGCAGTTCCCCCTCTGTGTACACAGATACGCAGTATTTT. Protein sequence: CASSSPSVYTDTQYF.

V is TRBV7-2 and J is TRBJ2-3; possibly TRBD2 for D (6 bases). V was shortened by 0 bases and J by 2 bases, with 12 bases between the two germline ends. The CDR3 is made up of 16 amino acids. Germline CDR1 SGHTA, CDR2 FQGNSA. The CDR3 here is CASSLAPSASTDTQYF. In nucleotides, the CDR3 is TGTGCCAGCAGCTTAGCTCCTAGCGCCTCCACAGATACGCAGTATTTT.

J is TRBJ2-1 and V is TRBV7-3; 10 nucleotides line up with TRBD1. This CDR3 is built from 17 residues. With V trimmed by 5 bases and J by 1 base, 8 bases remained unmatched. Per the germline V gene, CDR1 is SGHTA and CDR2 is FQGTGA. Here the CDR3 reads CASSPRTGGFSYNEQFF. DNA for the CDR3: TGTGCCAGCAGCCCCCGGACAGGGGGATTTTCCTACAATGAGCAGTTCTTC.

This clone was counted once. The gene calls are TRBV11-3 and TRBJ2-1, with D perhaps matching TRBD2 (6 bases). This CDR3 contains 14 residues. V shed 0 bases and J shed 9 bases, with 12 bases lying between them. Germline values: CDR1 SGHNT, CDR2 YENEEA. CDR3 sequence (DNA): TGTGCCAGCAGCTTAGAAGGTTTCGGGGGTGAGCAGTTCTTC. Its protein is CASSLEGFGGEQFF.

The chain combines TRBV6-5 with TRBJ2-1; D unclear. CDR3 length: 11 residues. Germline CDR1 MNHEY, CDR2 SVGAGI. Deletions cut 6 bases from V and 7 bases from J, with 7 bases between. The chain's CDR3 is CASSLENEQFF. CDR3 DNA sequence: TGTGCCAGCAGCCTAGAAAATGAGCAGTTCTTC.

V is TRBV30 and J is TRBJ1-5; D call uncertain. The V end lost 3 bases, the J end lost 7 bases, and 10 bases lay between the germline ends. This CDR3 contains 12 residues. Germline-derived CDR1 and CDR2 are GTSNPN and SVGIG (reference sequence). The CDR3: CAWSSGAQPQHF. The CDR3 DNA reads as TGTGCCTGGAGCAGCGGCGCACAGCCCCAGCATTTT.

V and J are TRBV10-3 and TRBJ2-1, with D possibly matching TRBD1 (5 bases). This CDR3 region has 14 residues. Trimming took off 3 bases at V and 8 bases at J, with 14 bases between the two ends. The V gene's germline CDR1 is ENHRY and CDR2 SYGVKD. The CDR3 here is CAISDWQGGDEQFF. CDR3 in DNA: TGTGCCATCAGTGATTGGCAGGGTGGGGATGAGCAGTTCTTC.

This rearrangement joins TRBV30 to TRBJ1-1; D gene uncertain. Germline CDR1 GTSNPN, CDR2 SVGIG (reference sequence). The CDR3 is made up of 13 amino acids. Trimming shortened V by 7 bases and J by 2 bases, and 14 bases separated the two germline ends. CDR3 sequence reads: CALDGGPNTEAFF. The CDR3 DNA sequence: TGTGCCTTGGATGGAGGTCCTAACACTGAAGCTTTCTTT.

V gene TRBV7-9 combines with J gene TRBJ2-3, with 11 bases matching TRBD2. The CDR3 consists of 17 residues. CDR1 is SEHNR and CDR2 is FQNEAQ in the germline V gene (reference sequence). J gave up 4 bases and V 3 bases, and 9 bases lay outside the gene matches. The CDR3 region has the DNA TGTGCCAGCAGCTTTGAACTAGCGGGAGTGGGCTCAGATACGCAGTATTTT. Encoded protein: CASSFELAGVGSDTQYF.

This chain connects TRBV7-9 to TRBJ2-7; 11 bases match TRBD2. From germline, CDR1 is SEHNR and CDR2 FQNEAQ (reference sequence). V lost 5 bases and J lost 2; bases outside the gene matches: 2. CDR3 length: 14 amino acids. The CDR3 protein is CASSPSGRPYEQYV. In DNA, the CDR3 is TGTGCCAGCAGCCCTAGCGGGAGGCCCTACGAGCAGTACGTC.

DNA for the CDR3: TGTGCCAGCAGCTTTAGCGGGACCACAGATACGCAGTATTTT. This sequence encodes CASSFSGTTDTQYF. This rearrangement joins TRBV7-2 to TRBJ2-3, with TRBD2 matching over 8 bases. The germline CDR1 and CDR2 sequences are SGHTA and FQGNSA. With 3 bases clipped from V and 2 bases from J, the junction kept 1 base outside the gene matches. This CDR3 region has 14 residues. The whole variable domain, filled in from reference TRBV7-2 and TRBJ2-3, reads GAGVSQSPSNKVTEKGKDVELRCDPISGHTALYWYRQSLGQGLEFLIYFQGNSAPDKSGLPSDRFSAERTGGSVSTLTIQRTQQEDSAVYLCASSFSGTTDTQYFGPGTRLTVL.

V is TRBV7-9 and J is TRBJ2-1; D not resolved. The V gene's germline CDR1 is SEHNR and CDR2 FQNEAQ (reference sequence). V was shortened by 6 bases and J by 8 bases, with 11 bases between the two germline ends. The CDR3 contains 12 residues. CDR3 DNA sequence: TGTGCCAGCAGATCCCCGTTAGATGAGCAGTTCTTC. Its protein product is CASRSPLDEQFF.

V usage is TRBV6-6 and J usage is TRBJ1-5; TRBD1 matches 9 bases. The V gene's germline CDR1 is MNHNY and CDR2 SVGAGI (reference sequence). CDR3 length: 16 amino acids. V was pared by 6 bases and J by 6 bases, with 12 bases of the junction left unmatched. The CDR3 coding sequence is TGTGCCAGCAGGGGACAGGGCCGGACTATCGGTCAGCCCCAGCATTTT. This gives the protein CASRGQGRTIGQPQHF.

The chain recombines TRBV10-1 with TRBJ2-2; 10 positions agree with TRBD1. CDR3 length: 15 residues. CDR1 is WNHNN, CDR2 SYGVQD, per germline (reference sequence). V dropped 2 bases and J dropped 4; count of bases not matched to a gene: 1. The CDR3: CASSEGQGGTGELFF. The CDR3 DNA reads TGCGCCAGCAGTGAGGGACAGGGGGGCACCGGGGAGCTGTTTTTT.

The genes are TRBV2 and TRBJ2-5; TRBD2 aligns across 11 bases. V was clipped by 9 bases and J by 2 bases; unmatched bases: 5. Germline V gene data show CDR1 as SNHLY and CDR2 as FYNNEI. CDR3 length: 14 residues. The CDR3 coding sequence is TGTGCCAGAGGAGGGACTAGCGGTCAAGAGACCCAGTACTTC. It translates to CARGGTSGQETQYF. Supplemented by reference TRBV2 and TRBJ2-5, the full variable domain reads EPEVTQTPSHQVTQMGQEVILRCVPISNHLYFYWYRQILGQKVEFLVSFYNNEISEKSEIFDDQFSVERPDGSNFTLKIRSTKLEDSAMYFCARGGTSGQETQYFGPGTRLLVL.

The gene calls are TRBV5-8 and TRBJ2-5, with D possibly TRBD1 on 5 matching bases. Germline V gene sequence: CDR1 SGHTS, CDR2 YDEGEE. The CDR3 extends over 17 amino acids. The V gene lost 4 bases and the J gene lost 1 base, with 20 bases spanning the gap. This chain's CDR3 is CASSLGLQGTIQETQYF. In nucleotides, the CDR3 is TGTGCCAGCAGCCTCGGATTGCAGGGTACGATCCAAGAGACCCAGTACTTC.

The rearrangement uses TRBV11-2 and TRBJ2-3, with no clear D. Germline V gene lookup returns CDR1 SGHAT and CDR2 FQNNGV. This CDR3 has 13 residues. The ends were cut back, 0 bases at V and 4 bases at J, with 5 bases in the middle. CDR3 amino acids: CASSLEEPDTQYF. As DNA, the CDR3 is TGTGCCAGCAGCTTAGAGGAGCCAGATACGCAGTATTTT.

The chain has TRBV28 and TRBJ2-7; 8 nucleotides match TRBD2. Trimming at V came to 2 bases and at J to 3 bases, leaving 6 bases not matched to a gene. This CDR3 comprises 15 residues. Germline assignment: CDR1 MDHEN and CDR2 SYDVKM. The CDR3 here is CASSLDVAGGYEQYF. The CDR3 DNA follows: TGTGCCAGCAGTTTAGACGTCGCGGGAGGCTACGAGCAGTACTTC.

The chain employs TRBV18 and TRBJ1-6; the D is unclear. Deletions cut 5 bases from V and 5 bases from J, with 13 bases between. CDR1 is KGHSH and CDR2 is LQKENI in the germline V gene. The CDR3 covers 15 residues. CDR3 nucleotides: TGTGCCAGCTCAAGCCAGGCAGCTGATAATTCACCCCTCCACTTT. It codes for CASSSQAADNSPLHF.